This TCR beta chain was documented in a study of T cells in Graves' hyperthyroidism and ophthalmopathy. Study conclusions and caveats: Ophthalmopathy could be told apart from stable hyperthyroidism with a 13 V-J model. Ophthalmopathy was model-predicted a median about 6 months pre-onset.

The CDR3 contains 15 residues. J lost 0 bases, V lost 3 bases, and 2 bases had no gene match. Germline V CDR1 and CDR2: DFQATT, SNEGSKA (reference sequence). Points on this clonotype: Its antigen is unknown.

The TCR beta CDR3 regions underwent amplification using RNA transcripts as the source. The study used the HTBI primer set for a first-round RT-PCR of the TCR CDR3. TCRdb itself ran the multiplex PCR reads through MiXCR, one entry per CDR3 protein. The table has 600,000 or so distinct CDR3 sequences, over 12% seen once. The source is a woman between 18 and 29 years old with Graves' ophthalmopathy. The chain joins TRBV20-1 to TRBJ1-5; 10 nucleotides match TRBD1. The specimen sequenced was blood. CDR3 protein: CSARDRGDSNQPQHF. The CDR3 DNA is TGCAGTGCTAGGGACAGGGGGGATAGCAATCAGCCCCAGCATTTT.